Detailed here is one TCR beta chain. Its antigen is unknown. Baseline was the first blood sampling point, followed by cycle 4 day 1 and cycle 7 day 1. This CDR3 is 14 amino acids long. V dropped 6 bases and J dropped 1; count of bases not matched to a gene: 2. Germline loops: CDR1 KGHSH, CDR2 LQKENI. This sample was taken from a study of OX40 agonist ivuxolimab in advanced cancers. Study observations and caveats: The study did not work out the antigen specificity of the expanded peripheral T cells. At 0.1 to 3.0 mg/kg, clonal expansion of CD4+ and CD8+ blood T cells had occurred by week 6.

The data were produced by immunoSEQ multiplex PCR, yet TCRdb's version contains in-frame clones alone and is incomplete. Of 77,000 or so clones listed, under 95% were seen once; the top ten hold 0.3% to 0.4%. The sequencing used CD4+ or CD8+ T cells sorted from blood, collected in a trial of the OX40 agonist ivuxolimab. The sequence derives from an adult with an advanced solid tumor such as melanoma, head and neck, liver or kidney cancer. The chain recombines TRBV18 with TRBJ1-3; 8 bases match TRBD1. The CDR3 DNA sequence: TGTGCCAGCTCCGGACAGGGTTCTGGAAACACCATATATTTT. Its translation is CASSGQGSGNTIYF.